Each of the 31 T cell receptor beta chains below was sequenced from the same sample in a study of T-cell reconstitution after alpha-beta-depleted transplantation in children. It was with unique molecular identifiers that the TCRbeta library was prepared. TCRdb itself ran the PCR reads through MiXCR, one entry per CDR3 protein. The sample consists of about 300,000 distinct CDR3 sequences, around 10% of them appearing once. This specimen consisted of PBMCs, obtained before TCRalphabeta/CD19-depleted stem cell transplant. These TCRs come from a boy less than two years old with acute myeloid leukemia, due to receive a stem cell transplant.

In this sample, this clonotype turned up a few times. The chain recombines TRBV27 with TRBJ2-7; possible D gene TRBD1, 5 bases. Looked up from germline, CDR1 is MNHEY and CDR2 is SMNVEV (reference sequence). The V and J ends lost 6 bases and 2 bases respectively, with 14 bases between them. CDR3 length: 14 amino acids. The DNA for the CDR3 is TGTGCCAGCAGCCTACAGGAAGCTACCTACGAGCAGTACTTC. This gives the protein CASSLQEATYEQYF.

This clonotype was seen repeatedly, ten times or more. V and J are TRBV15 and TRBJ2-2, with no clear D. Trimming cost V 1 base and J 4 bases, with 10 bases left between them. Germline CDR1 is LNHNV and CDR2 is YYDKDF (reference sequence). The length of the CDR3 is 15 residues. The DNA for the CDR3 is TGTGCCACCAGCAGAGTCAGGACCCTCACCGGGGAGCTGTTTTTT. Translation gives CATSRVRTLTGELFF.

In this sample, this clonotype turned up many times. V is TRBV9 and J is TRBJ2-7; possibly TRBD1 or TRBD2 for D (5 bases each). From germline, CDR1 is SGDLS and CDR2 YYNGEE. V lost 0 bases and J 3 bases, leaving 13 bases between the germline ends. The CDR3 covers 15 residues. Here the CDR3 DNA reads TGTGCCAGCAGCGTAGGGAGTGAGGGGTACTACGAGCAGTACTTC. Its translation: CASSVGSEGYYEQYF.

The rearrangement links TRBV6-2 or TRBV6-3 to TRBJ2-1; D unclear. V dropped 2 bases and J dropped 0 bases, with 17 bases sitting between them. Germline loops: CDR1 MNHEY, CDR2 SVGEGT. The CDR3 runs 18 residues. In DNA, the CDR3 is TGTGCCAGCAGTTACACCAATCCTGGCTGGGGCTCCTACAATGAGCAGTTCTTC. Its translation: CASSYTNPGWGSYNEQFF.

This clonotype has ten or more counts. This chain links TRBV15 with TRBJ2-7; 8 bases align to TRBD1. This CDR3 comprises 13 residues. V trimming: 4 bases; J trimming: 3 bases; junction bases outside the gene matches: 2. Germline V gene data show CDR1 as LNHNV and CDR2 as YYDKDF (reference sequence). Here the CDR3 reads CATSKTGGYEQYF. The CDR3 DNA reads TGTGCCACCAGCAAAACAGGGGGCTACGAGCAGTACTTC. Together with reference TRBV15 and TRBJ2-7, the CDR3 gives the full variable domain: DAMVIQNPRYQVTQFGKPVTLSCSQTLNHNVMYWYQQKSSQAPKLLFHYYDKDFNNEADTPDNFQSRRPNTSFCFLDIRSPGLGDTAMYLCATSKTGGYEQYFGPGTRLTVT.

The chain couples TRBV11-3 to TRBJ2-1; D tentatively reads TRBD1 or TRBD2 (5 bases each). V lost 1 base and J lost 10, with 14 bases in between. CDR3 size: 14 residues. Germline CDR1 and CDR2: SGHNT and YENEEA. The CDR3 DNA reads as TGTGCCAGCAGCTTAGGGGTATCGGGGACCGAGCAGTTCTTC. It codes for CASSLGVSGTEQFF.

The CDR3 DNA sequence: TGTGCCAGCAGTGAATCAGGGGCAGTTCAGCCCCAGCATTTT. As protein: CASSESGAVQPQHF. This chain joins TRBV2 and TRBJ1-5; the D gene is possibly TRBD1 (6 bases). The germline V gene encodes CDR1 SNHLY and CDR2 FYNNEI. Trimming pared 2 bases from V and 6 bases from J, leaving 11 bases between. This CDR3 region has 14 residues.

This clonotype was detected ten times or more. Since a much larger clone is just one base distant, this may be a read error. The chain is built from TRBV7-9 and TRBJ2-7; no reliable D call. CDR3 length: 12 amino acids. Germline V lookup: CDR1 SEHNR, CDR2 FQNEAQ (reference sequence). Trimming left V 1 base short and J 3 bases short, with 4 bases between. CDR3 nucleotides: TGTGCCAGCAGCTTAGGGGACTACGAGCAGTACTTC. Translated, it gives CASSLGDYEQYF.

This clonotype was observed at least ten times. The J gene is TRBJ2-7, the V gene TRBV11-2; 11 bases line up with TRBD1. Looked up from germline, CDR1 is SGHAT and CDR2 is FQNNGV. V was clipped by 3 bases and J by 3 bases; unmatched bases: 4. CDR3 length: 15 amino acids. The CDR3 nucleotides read TGTGCCAGCAGCTTTAGGACAGGGGGCTTCTACGAGCAGTACTTC. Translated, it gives CASSFRTGGFYEQYF.

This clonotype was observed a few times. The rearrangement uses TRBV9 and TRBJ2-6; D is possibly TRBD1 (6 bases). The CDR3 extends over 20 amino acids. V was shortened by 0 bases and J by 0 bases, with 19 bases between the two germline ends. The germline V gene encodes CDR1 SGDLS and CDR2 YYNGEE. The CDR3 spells CASSVGGLWGPYSGANVLTF. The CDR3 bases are TGTGCCAGCAGCGTAGGGGGGTTATGGGGGCCCTACTCTGGGGCCAACGTCCTGACTTTC.

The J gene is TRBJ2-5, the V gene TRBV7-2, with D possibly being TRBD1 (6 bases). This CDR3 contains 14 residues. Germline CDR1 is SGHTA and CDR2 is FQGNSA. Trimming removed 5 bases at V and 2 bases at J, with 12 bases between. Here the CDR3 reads CASSPSRGQETQYF. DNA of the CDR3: TGTGCCAGCAGCCCCAGTAGGGGGCAAGAGACCCAGTACTTC.

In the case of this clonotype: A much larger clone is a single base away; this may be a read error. The CDR3 nucleotides read TGCGCCAGCAGCTTGTTGCGGGGGTCGACCACCGGGGAGCTGTTTTTT. This gives the protein CASSLLRGSTTGELFF. The V gene is TRBV5-1, the J gene TRBJ2-2, with 7 bases that match TRBD2. The CDR3 contains 16 residues. After removal of 1 base from V and 4 bases from J, the junction contained 7 bases not matched to a gene. The germline V gene encodes CDR1 SGHRS and CDR2 YFSETQ.

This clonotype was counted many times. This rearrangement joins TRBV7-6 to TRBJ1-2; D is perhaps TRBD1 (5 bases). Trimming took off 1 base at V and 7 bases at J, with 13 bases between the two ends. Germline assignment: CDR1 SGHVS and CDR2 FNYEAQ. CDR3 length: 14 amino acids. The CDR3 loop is CASSLDRGGGGYTF. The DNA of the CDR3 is TGTGCCAGCAGCTTAGATAGGGGCGGCGGTGGCTACACCTTC.

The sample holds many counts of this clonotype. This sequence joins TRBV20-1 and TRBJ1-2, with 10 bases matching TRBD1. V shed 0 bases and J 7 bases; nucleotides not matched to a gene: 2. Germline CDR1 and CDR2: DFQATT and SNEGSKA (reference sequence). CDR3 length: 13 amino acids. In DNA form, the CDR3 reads TGCAGTGCTAGAGAAGGGACAGGGGCTGGCTACACCTTC. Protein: CSAREGTGAGYTF.

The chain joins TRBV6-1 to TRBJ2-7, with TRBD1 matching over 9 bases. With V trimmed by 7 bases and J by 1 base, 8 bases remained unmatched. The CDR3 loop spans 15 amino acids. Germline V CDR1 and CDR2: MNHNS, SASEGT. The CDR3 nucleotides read TGTGCCAGCACTGACCGGGACAGGGCTTCCTACGAGCAGTACTTC. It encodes CASTDRDRASYEQYF.

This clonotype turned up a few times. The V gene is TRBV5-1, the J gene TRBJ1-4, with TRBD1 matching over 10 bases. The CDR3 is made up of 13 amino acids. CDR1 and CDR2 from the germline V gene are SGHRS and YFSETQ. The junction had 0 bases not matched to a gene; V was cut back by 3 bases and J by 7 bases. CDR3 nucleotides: TGCGCCAGCAGCTGGGACAGGGGTGAAAAACTGTTTTTT. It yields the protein CASSWDRGEKLFF.

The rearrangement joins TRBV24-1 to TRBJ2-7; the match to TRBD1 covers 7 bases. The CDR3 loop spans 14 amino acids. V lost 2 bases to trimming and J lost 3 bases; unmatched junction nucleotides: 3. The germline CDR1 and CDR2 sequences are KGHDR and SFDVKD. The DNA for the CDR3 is TGTGCCACCAGTGATTCGCCAGGGGGCTACGAGCAGTACTTC. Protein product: CATSDSPGGYEQYF.

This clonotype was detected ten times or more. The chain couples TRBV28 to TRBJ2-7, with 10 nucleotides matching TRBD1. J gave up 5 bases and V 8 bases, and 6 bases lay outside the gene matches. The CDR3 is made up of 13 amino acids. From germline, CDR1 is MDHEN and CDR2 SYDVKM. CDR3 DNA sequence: TGTGCCAGCCTGGGACAGGGGCGCCACGAGCAGTACTTC. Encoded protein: CASLGQGRHEQYF. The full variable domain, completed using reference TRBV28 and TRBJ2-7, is DVKVTQSSRYLVKRTGEKVFLECVQDMDHENMFWYRQDPGLGLRLIYFSYDVKMKEKGDIPEGYSVSREKKERFSLILESASTNQTSMYLCASLGQGRHEQYFGPGTRLTVT.

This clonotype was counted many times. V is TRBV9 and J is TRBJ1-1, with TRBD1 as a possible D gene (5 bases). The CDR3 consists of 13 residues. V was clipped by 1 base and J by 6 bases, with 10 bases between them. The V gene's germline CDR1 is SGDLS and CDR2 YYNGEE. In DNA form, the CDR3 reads TGTGCCAGCAGCGTAACAGGTACGGCTGAAGCTTTCTTT. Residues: CASSVTGTAEAFF.

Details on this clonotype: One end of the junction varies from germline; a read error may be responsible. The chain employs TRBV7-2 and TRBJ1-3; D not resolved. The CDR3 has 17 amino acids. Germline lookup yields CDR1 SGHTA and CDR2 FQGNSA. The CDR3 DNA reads TGTGCCAGCAGCTTAGTGTTCGGCAGGACCTCTGGAAACCCCATATATTTT. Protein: CASSLVFGRTSGNPIYF.

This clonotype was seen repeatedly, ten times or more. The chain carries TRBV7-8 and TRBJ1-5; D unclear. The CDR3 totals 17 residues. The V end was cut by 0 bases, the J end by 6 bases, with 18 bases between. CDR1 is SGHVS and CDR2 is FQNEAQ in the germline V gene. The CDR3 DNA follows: TGTGCCAGCAGCTTAGCGGGGTCTTCGGCTCTCGCTCAGCCCCAGCATTTT. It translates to CASSLAGSSALAQPQHF.

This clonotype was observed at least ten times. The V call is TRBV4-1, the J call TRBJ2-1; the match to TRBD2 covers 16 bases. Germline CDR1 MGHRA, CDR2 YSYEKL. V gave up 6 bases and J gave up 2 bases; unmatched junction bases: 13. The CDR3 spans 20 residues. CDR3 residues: CASSPNIPGLAGGTYNEQFF. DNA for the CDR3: TGCGCCAGCAGTCCGAATATTCCGGGACTAGCGGGAGGGACCTACAATGAGCAGTTCTTC.

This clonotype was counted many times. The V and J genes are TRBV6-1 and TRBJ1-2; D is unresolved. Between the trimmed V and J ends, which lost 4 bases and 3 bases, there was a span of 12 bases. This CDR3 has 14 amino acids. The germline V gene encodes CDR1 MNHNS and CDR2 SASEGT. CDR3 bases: TGTGCCAGCAGTGCTAACAGTTTTTACTATGGCTACACCTTC. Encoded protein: CASSANSFYYGYTF.

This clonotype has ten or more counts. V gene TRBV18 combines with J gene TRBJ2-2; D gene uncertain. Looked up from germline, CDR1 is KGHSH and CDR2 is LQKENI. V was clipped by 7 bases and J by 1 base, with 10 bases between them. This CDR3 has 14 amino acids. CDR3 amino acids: CASYEERNTGELFF. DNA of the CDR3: TGTGCCAGCTATGAAGAGAGGAACACCGGGGAGCTGTTTTTT.

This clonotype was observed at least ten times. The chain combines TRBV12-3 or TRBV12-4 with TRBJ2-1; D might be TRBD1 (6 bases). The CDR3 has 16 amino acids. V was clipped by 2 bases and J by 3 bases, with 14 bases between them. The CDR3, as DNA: TGTGCCAGCAGTTTACAGGGGCGAACCTTCTACAATGAGCAGTTCTTC. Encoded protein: CASSLQGRTFYNEQFF.

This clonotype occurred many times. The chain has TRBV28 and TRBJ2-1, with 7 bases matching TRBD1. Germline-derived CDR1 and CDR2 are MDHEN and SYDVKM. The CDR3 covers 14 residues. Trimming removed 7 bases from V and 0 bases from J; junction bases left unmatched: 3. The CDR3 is CASIRDSSYNEQFF. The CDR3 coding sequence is TGTGCCAGCATTCGGGACAGCTCCTACAATGAGCAGTTCTTC.

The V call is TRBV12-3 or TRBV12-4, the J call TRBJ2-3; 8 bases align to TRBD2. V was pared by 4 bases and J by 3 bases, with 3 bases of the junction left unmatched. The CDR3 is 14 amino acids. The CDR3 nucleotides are TGTGCCAGCAGTTCAGCGGGAGCGACAGATACGCAGTATTTT. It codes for CASSSAGATDTQYF.

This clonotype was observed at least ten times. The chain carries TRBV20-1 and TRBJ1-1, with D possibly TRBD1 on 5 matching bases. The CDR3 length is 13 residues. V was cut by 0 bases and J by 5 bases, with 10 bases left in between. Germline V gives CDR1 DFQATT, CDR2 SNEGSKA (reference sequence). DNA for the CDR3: TGCAGTGCTAGAGAGGGGGGAACTACTGAAGCTTTCTTT. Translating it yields CSAREGGTTEAFF.

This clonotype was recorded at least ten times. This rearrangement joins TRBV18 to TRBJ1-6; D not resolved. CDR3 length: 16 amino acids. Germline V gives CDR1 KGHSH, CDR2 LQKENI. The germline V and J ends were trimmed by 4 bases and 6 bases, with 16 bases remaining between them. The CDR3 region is CASSRDLKQINSPLHF. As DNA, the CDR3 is TGTGCCAGCTCACGGGATCTTAAACAGATTAATTCACCCCTCCACTTT. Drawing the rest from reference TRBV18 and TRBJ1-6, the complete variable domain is NAGVMQNPRHLVRRRGQEARLRCSPMKGHSHVYWYRQLPEEGLKFMVYLQKENIIDESGMPKERFSAEFPKEGPSILRIQQVVRGDSAAYFCASSRDLKQINSPLHFGNGTRLTVT.

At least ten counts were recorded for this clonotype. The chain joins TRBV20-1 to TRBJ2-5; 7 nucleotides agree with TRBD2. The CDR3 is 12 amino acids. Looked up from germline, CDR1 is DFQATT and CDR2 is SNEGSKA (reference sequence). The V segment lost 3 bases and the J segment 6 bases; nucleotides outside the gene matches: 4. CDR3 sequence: CSASGGGKTQYF. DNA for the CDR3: TGCAGTGCTAGTGGGGGGGGAAAGACCCAGTACTTC.

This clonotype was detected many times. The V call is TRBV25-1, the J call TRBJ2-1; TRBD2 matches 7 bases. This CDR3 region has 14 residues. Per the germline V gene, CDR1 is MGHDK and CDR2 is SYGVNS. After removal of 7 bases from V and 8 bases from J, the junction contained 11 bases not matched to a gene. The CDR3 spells CASTWGGGFYEQFF. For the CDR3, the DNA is TGTGCCAGCACCTGGGGGGGAGGATTCTATGAGCAGTTCTTC.